Listed here are 5 T cell receptor beta chains from one sample, sequenced in a study of cytomegalovirus exposure and HLA in healthy donors. Primers: 60 Vbeta forward and 13 Jbeta reverse. Data came from immunoSEQ multiplex PCR; TCRdb stores just in-frame clones and leaves some out. The top ten hold about 4% of the sample, which has more than 90,000 clones, over 65% seen once. The sample comprised PBMCs. These receptor sequences come from a man in his forties or fifties in good health and CMV-seronegative.

The chain is built from TRBV7-2 and TRBJ2-2; D may be TRBD1 (5 bases). The germline V gene encodes CDR1 SGHTA and CDR2 FQGNSA. The CDR3 has 14 amino acids. V was trimmed by 2 bases and J by 3 bases, leaving 7 bases between them. CDR3 sequence (DNA): TGTGCCAGCAGCTTAAGACAGCACACCGGGGAGCTGTTTTTT. It codes for CASSLRQHTGELFF.

The chain joins TRBV2 to TRBJ2-2, with D perhaps matching TRBD1 (5 bases). Germline V lookup: CDR1 SNHLY, CDR2 FYNNEI. The CDR3 covers 13 residues. Trimming took off 11 bases at V and 2 bases at J, with 12 bases between the two ends. CDR3 region: CAGVQDNTGELFF. CDR3 DNA sequence: TGTGCCGGGGTACAGGATAACACCGGGGAGCTGTTTTTT.

This clone appeared a few times. This sequence joins TRBV6-6 and TRBJ1-2; D gene ambiguous. The CDR3 loop spans 15 amino acids. CDR1 MNHNY and CDR2 SVGAGI come from the germline V gene (reference sequence). Trimming removed 2 bases from V and 4 bases from J, with 14 bases in between. The CDR3 here is CASSYQGLPSYGYTF. The CDR3 DNA is TGTGCCAGCAGTTACCAAGGACTTCCTAGCTATGGCTACACCTTC.

The chain recombines TRBV14 with TRBJ2-7; a possible D gene is TRBD1 (6 bases). CDR1 and CDR2 from the germline V gene are SGHDN and FVKESK. The CDR3 sequence is 16 residues long. V was cut by 1 base and J by 0 bases, with 13 bases left in between. The CDR3 spells CASSQALGGYSYEQYF. For the CDR3, the DNA is TGTGCCAGCAGCCAAGCCCTTGGGGGCTACTCCTACGAGCAGTACTTC.

CDR3 in amino acids: CASSSGTSDTDTQYF. The CDR3 DNA reads TGTGCCAGCAGCTCCGGGACTAGTGACACAGATACGCAGTATTTT. This chain connects TRBV9 to TRBJ2-3; 8 bases map to TRBD2. The CDR3 length is 15 residues. The V and J ends lost 4 bases and 2 bases, in that order; junction bases with no gene match: 6. CDR1 and CDR2 from the germline V gene are SGDLS and YYNGEE.